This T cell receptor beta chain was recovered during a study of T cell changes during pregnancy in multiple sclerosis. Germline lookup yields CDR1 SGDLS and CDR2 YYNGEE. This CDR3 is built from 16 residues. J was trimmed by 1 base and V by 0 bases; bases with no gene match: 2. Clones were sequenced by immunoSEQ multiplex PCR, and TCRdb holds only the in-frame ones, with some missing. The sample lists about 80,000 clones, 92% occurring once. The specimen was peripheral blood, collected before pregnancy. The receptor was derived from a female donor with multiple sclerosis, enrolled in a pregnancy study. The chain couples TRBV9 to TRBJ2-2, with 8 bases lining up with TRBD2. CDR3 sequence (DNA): TGTGCCAGCAGCGTAGTCAGCGGGGGGAACACCGGGGAGCTGTTTTTT. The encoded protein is CASSVVSGGNTGELFF.